The TCR beta chain under discussion was sequenced for a study of PD-L1 blockade in urothelial cancer. Patients' urothelial carcinoma was locally advanced or metastatic. Sample numbers ranged from 1 to 8 per patient, encompassing pretreatment and on-treatment collections. Using immunoSEQ multiplex PCR, the repertoire was profiled, and TCRdb retains in-frame clones only, with some absent. The table records some 80,000 clones, 75% to 90% of them present only once. The receptor was derived from a woman in her seventies with urothelial cancer. The sample here was PBMCs, taken around atezolizumab (anti-PD-L1) treatment.

CDR3 coding DNA: TGTGCCAGCAGCCAAGATGGAAGCGGGGAAGAGACCCAGTACTTC. Protein: CASSQDGSGEETQYF. The chain joins TRBV4-2 to TRBJ2-5; 7 bases map to TRBD2. With V trimmed by 0 bases and J by 3 bases, 4 bases remained unmatched. CDR3 length equals 15 residues. Germline V CDR1 and CDR2: LGHNA, YNFKEQ.